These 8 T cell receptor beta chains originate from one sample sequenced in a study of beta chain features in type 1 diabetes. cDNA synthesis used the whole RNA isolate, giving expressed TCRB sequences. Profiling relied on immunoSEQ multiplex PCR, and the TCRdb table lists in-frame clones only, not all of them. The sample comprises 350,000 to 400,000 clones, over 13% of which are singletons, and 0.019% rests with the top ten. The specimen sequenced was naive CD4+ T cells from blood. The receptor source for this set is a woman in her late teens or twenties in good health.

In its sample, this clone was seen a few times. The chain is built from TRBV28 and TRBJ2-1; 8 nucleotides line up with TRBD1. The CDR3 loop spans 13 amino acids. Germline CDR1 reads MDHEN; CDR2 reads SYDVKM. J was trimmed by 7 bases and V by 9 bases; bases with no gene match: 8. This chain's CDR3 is CASRTGTSNEQFF. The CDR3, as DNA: TGTGCCAGTAGGACAGGGACAAGTAATGAGCAGTTCTTC. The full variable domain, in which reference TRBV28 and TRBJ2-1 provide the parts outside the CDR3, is DVKVTQSSRYLVKRTGEKVFLECVQDMDHENMFWYRQDPGLGLRLIYFSYDVKMKEKGDIPEGYSVSREKKERFSLILESASTNQTSMYLCASRTGTSNEQFFGPGTRLTVL.

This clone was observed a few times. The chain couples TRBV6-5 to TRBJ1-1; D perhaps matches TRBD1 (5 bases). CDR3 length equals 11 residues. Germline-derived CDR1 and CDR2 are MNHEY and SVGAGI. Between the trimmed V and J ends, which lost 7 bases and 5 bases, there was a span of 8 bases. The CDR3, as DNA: TGTGCCAGCACGGGGGAGACTGAAGCTTTCTTT. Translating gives CASTGETEAFF.

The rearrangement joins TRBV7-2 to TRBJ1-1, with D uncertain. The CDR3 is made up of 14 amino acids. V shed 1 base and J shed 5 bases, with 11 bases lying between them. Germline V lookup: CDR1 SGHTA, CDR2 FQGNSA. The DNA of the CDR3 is TGTGCCAGCAGCTTAGTAGGAGTTTGGACTGAAGCTTTCTTT. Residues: CASSLVGVWTEAFF.

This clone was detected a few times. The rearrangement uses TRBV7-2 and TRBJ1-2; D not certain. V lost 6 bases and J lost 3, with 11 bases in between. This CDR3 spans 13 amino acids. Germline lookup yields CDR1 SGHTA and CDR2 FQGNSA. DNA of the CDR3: TGTGCCAGCAGTCCCTGGAGGGACTATGGCTACACCTTC. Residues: CASSPWRDYGYTF.

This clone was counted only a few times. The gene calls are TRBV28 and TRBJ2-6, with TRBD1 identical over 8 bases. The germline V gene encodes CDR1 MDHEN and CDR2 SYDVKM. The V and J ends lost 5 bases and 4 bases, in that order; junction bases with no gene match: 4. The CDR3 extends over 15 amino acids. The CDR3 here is CASSTTGEGANVLTF. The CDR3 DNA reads TGTGCCAGCAGTACGACAGGGGAGGGGGCCAACGTCCTGACTTTC.

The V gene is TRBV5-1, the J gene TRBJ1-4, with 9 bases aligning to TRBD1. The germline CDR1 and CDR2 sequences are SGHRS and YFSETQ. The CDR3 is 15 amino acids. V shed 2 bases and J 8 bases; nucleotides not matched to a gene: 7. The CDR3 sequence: CASSFRGDRAEKLFF. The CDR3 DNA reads TGCGCCAGCAGCTTCCGGGGGGACAGGGCGGAAAAACTGTTTTTT.

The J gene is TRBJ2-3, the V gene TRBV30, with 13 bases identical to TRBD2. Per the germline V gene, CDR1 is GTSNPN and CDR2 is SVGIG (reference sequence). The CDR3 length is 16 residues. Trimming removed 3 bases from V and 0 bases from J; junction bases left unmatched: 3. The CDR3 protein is CAWSLGLAGSTDTQYF. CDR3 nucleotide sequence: TGTGCCTGGAGCCTGGGACTAGCGGGAAGCACAGATACGCAGTATTTT.

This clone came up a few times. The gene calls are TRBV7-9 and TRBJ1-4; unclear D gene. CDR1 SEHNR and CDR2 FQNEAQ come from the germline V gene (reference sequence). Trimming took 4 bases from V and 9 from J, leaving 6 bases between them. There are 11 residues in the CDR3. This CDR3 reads CASSSFQKLFF. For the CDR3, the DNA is TGTGCCAGCAGCTCCTTCCAAAAACTGTTTTTT.